A single sample is the source of the 25 T cell receptor beta chains below, sequenced in a study of Ad26.COV2.S vaccination and SARS-CoV-2 variants. TCRdb's copy holds only in-frame clones and misses some; the assay was immunoSEQ multiplex PCR. This sample yields 300,000 to 350,000 clones, of which 75% to 90% are seen a single time; about 5% belongs to the top ten. The treatment is: some 20 received Ad26.COV2.S at low or high dose, single or two shots; five or six received placebo; per-sample allocation not given. Vaccine and placebo recipients were sampled on day 63 after the first injection. This material consisted of peripheral blood, taken in a trial of Ad26.COV2.S vaccine versus placebo. Receptor source: a person aged 18 to 65 who received the Ad26.COV2.S COVID-19 vaccine or a placebo.

The genes are TRBV18 and TRBJ2-3; 11 bases are a match to TRBD1. The CDR3 has 17 amino acids. CDR1 and CDR2 from the germline V gene are KGHSH and LQKENI. The trim removed 3 bases at V and 5 bases at J, leaving 10 bases unmatched. CDR3 amino acids: CASSPLSGTGGVDTQYF. CDR3 coding DNA: TGTGCCAGCTCACCCCTCTCCGGGACAGGGGGTGTAGATACGCAGTATTTT.

The rearrangement links TRBV13 to TRBJ2-7; 7 nucleotides agree with TRBD2. Trimming removed 2 bases from V and 3 bases from J; junction bases left unmatched: 1. Per germline, CDR1 PRHDT and CDR2 FYEKMQ (reference sequence). CDR3 size: 13 residues. The CDR3 DNA is TGTGCCAGCAGCTTAACGGGAGGCTACGAGCAGTACGTC. It codes for CASSLTGGYEQYV.

The CDR3, as DNA: TGTGCCAGCAGCTTAGACGGGACACTGATGAACACCGGGGAGCTGTTTTTT. Translation: CASSLDGTLMNTGELFF. The chain couples TRBV11-2 to TRBJ2-2, with D perhaps matching TRBD1 (6 bases). From germline, CDR1 is SGHAT and CDR2 FQNNGV. V was pared by 0 bases and J by 1 base, with 12 bases between. The length of the CDR3 is 17 residues.

This clone has only a few counts. The genes are TRBV6-6 and TRBJ1-2, with 7 bases lining up with TRBD1. This CDR3 is 12 amino acids long. In germline, CDR1 is MNHNY, CDR2 SVGAGI (reference sequence). The V segment lost 6 bases and the J segment 6 bases; nucleotides outside the gene matches: 4. The CDR3 coding sequence is TGTGCCAGCAGAGACAGGGTGGATGGCTACACCTTC. This sequence encodes CASRDRVDGYTF.

This sequence joins TRBV12-3 or TRBV12-4 and TRBJ1-2; D uncertain. The CDR3 extends over 10 amino acids. V shed 4 bases and J shed 8 bases, with 5 bases lying between them. DNA of the CDR3: TGTGCCAGCAGTTCCGAAGGCTACACCTTC. Protein sequence: CASSSEGYTF.

The chain employs TRBV7-2 and TRBJ1-2; possible D gene TRBD1, 6 bases. CDR1 is SGHTA, CDR2 FQGNSA, per germline. This CDR3 has 16 amino acids. V was shortened by 5 bases and J by 2 bases, with 18 bases between the two germline ends. CDR3 in amino acids: CASSPQILTGNYGYTF. CDR3 nucleotide sequence: TGTGCCAGCAGCCCCCAAATCCTTACAGGGAACTATGGCTACACCTTC.

This clone was seen a handful of times. The gene calls are TRBV6-2 or TRBV6-3 and TRBJ1-5; D is undetermined. This CDR3 spans 12 amino acids. Germline V gene data show CDR1 as MNHEY and CDR2 as SVGEGT. Deletions cut 6 bases from V and 11 bases from J, with 14 bases between. The CDR3 here is CASSTPPGAQHF. The CDR3 nucleotides are TGTGCCAGCAGCACTCCCCCTGGGGCCCAGCATTTT.

This chain joins TRBV19 and TRBJ2-5, with D tentatively TRBD2 (6 bases). V gave up 5 bases and J gave up 4 bases, with 11 bases separating them. The germline gives CDR1 LNHDA, CDR2 SQIVND (reference sequence). CDR3 length: 13 amino acids. CDR3 residues: CASSSGTLETQYF. Here the CDR3 DNA reads TGTGCCAGTAGTTCAGGGACTTTAGAGACCCAGTACTTC.

This clone was recorded once. This sequence joins TRBV5-1 and TRBJ1-1, with TRBD1 matching over 7 bases. This CDR3 has 15 amino acids. The germline V gene has CDR1 SGHRS and CDR2 YFSETQ. V trimming: 3 bases; J trimming: 1 base; junction bases outside the gene matches: 6. CDR3 sequence reads: CASSWGDSENTEAFF. The DNA of the CDR3 is TGCGCCAGCAGCTGGGGGGACAGTGAGAACACTGAAGCTTTCTTT.

This sequence joins TRBV18 and TRBJ1-1; D ambiguous. Looked up from germline, CDR1 is KGHSH and CDR2 is LQKENI. V shed 1 base and J shed 6 bases, with 9 bases lying between them. The CDR3 has 13 residues. The DNA for the CDR3 is TGTGCCAGCTCACCACTCGTGGTCGCTGAAGCTTTCTTT. It specifies CASSPLVVAEAFF.

The rearrangement uses TRBV6-2 or TRBV6-3 and TRBJ2-1, with TRBD2 matching over 7 bases. Trimming removed 2 bases from V and 0 bases from J; junction bases left unmatched: 16. CDR1 and CDR2 (germline): MNHEY, SVGEGT. CDR3 size: 20 residues. The CDR3 DNA is TGTGCCAGCAGTTACCTCGGGGACGGAGCGGGGCCTAGCTCCTACAATGAGCAGTTCTTC. Residues: CASSYLGDGAGPSSYNEQFF.

This rearrangement joins TRBV4-1 to TRBJ2-7; D perhaps matches TRBD1 (6 bases). The germline V gene has CDR1 MGHRA and CDR2 YSYEKL. V lost 3 bases and J 8 bases, leaving 20 bases between the germline ends. The CDR3 loop spans 15 amino acids. The CDR3 reads CASSHDPHAGEQQYV. Written as DNA, the CDR3 is TGCGCCAGCAGCCACGACCCCCACGCAGGGGAACAGCAGTACGTC.

The chain is built from TRBV9 and TRBJ1-1; D possibly corresponds to TRBD1 (6 bases). CDR3 size: 16 residues. V was trimmed by 4 bases and J by 2 bases, leaving 18 bases between them. Germline assignment: CDR1 SGDLS and CDR2 YYNGEE. The CDR3 is CASSRTHRETNTEAFF. DNA of the CDR3: TGTGCCAGCAGCCGCACCCACAGGGAGACCAACACTGAAGCTTTCTTT.

V is TRBV9 and J is TRBJ1-6; D perhaps matches TRBD1 (5 bases). The germline V gene has CDR1 SGDLS and CDR2 YYNGEE. This CDR3 contains 15 residues. V dropped 0 bases and J dropped 7 bases, with 11 bases sitting between them. The CDR3 region is CASSVEEGPNSPLHF. The CDR3 DNA reads as TGTGCCAGCAGCGTAGAGGAGGGGCCCAATTCACCCCTCCACTTT.

The chain uses TRBV7-2 and TRBJ1-6; D is unresolved. The V gene lost 1 base and the J gene lost 10 bases, with 11 bases spanning the gap. Germline V lookup: CDR1 SGHTA, CDR2 FQGNSA. The CDR3 length is 14 residues. CDR3 nucleotide sequence: TGTGCCAGCAGCTTAGGGGTAACTACCTCACCCCTCCACTTT. Translation gives CASSLGVTTSPLHF.

V gene TRBV7-9 combines with J gene TRBJ2-2, with D possibly being TRBD1 (5 bases). This CDR3 has 15 residues. Trimming took off 6 bases at V and 1 base at J, with 12 bases between the two ends. Germline CDR1 reads SEHNR; CDR2 reads FQNEAQ (reference sequence). For the CDR3, the DNA is TGTGCCAGCAGAGGGGTCCTAGGGAACACCGGGGAGCTGTTTTTT. Residues: CASRGVLGNTGELFF.

This clone has more than one count but fewer than ten. The chain couples TRBV5-4 to TRBJ1-1; tentative D call: TRBD1 (5 bases). This CDR3 region has 17 residues. Germline CDR1 SGHNT, CDR2 YYREEE (reference sequence). V was trimmed by 0 bases and J by 6 bases, leaving 21 bases between them. The CDR3 loop is CASSLGIGAGAGPEAFF. The CDR3, as DNA: TGTGCCAGCAGCTTGGGTATCGGTGCCGGGGCGGGGCCTGAAGCTTTCTTT.

This chain uses TRBV2 with TRBJ1-2; no clear D gene. With 7 bases removed from V and 4 bases from J, the gap between germline ends came to 16 bases. The V gene's germline CDR1 is SNHLY and CDR2 FYNNEI. This CDR3 spans 14 amino acids. The CDR3 bases are TGTGCCAGCACCTTAAGGGTTCCTGGCTATGGCTACACCTTC. It codes for CASTLRVPGYGYTF.

A single count supports this clone. The chain has TRBV5-1 and TRBJ2-2; possible D gene TRBD1, 5 bases. The CDR3 is made up of 18 amino acids. V was trimmed by 0 bases and J by 0 bases, leaving 15 bases between them. Per the germline V gene, CDR1 is SGHRS and CDR2 is YFSETQ. CDR3 sequence reads: CASSLEGWGVANTGELFF. As DNA, the CDR3 is TGCGCCAGCAGCTTGGAGGGTTGGGGCGTAGCGAACACCGGGGAGCTGTTTTTT.

The chain joins TRBV6-5 to TRBJ1-5, with 8 nucleotides matching TRBD1. The V segment lost 5 bases and the J segment 7 bases; nucleotides outside the gene matches: 4. Looked up from germline, CDR1 is MNHEY and CDR2 is SVGAGI. This CDR3 region has 13 residues. Here the CDR3 reads CASSRYRGQPQHF. CDR3 in DNA: TGTGCCAGCAGTCGTTACAGGGGGCAGCCCCAGCATTTT.

On this clone: Other DNA sequences in this sample translate to the same CDR3. V usage is TRBV5-1 and J usage is TRBJ1-5, with D possibly TRBD1 on 6 matching bases. The CDR3 spans 14 residues. The V gene's germline CDR1 is SGHRS and CDR2 YFSETQ. Trimming removed 0 bases from V and 4 bases from J, with 8 bases in between. The CDR3 bases are TGCGCCAGCAGCTTGGAGGGGGGGAATCAGCCCCAGCATTTT. Translating it yields CASSLEGGNQPQHF.

The genes are TRBV7-9 and TRBJ1-2; D possibly corresponds to TRBD1 (6 bases). The germline CDR1 and CDR2 sequences are SEHNR and FQNEAQ (reference sequence). Trimming shortened V by 0 bases and J by 7 bases, and 15 bases separated the two germline ends. CDR3 length equals 15 residues. The CDR3 sequence is CASSLAGATLFGYTF. The DNA for the CDR3 is TGTGCCAGCAGCTTAGCGGGGGCGACACTGTTTGGCTACACCTTC.

The gene calls are TRBV7-9 and TRBJ2-7; 8 positions match TRBD2. V was pared by 10 bases and J by 2 bases, with 7 bases of the junction left unmatched. The CDR3 has 13 amino acids. The germline V gene encodes CDR1 SEHNR and CDR2 FQNEAQ (reference sequence). Written as DNA, the CDR3 is TGTGCCATCGGGGGGGGATTCCCCTACGAGCAGTACTTC. As protein: CAIGGGFPYEQYF.

This clone was observed once. The V call is TRBV6-2 or TRBV6-3, the J call TRBJ1-5; TRBD1 might be the D (5 bases). Trimming stripped 3 bases from V and 7 bases from J, with 19 bases between. This CDR3 is built from 16 residues. From germline, CDR1 is MNHEY and CDR2 SVGEGT. CDR3 bases: TGTGCCAGCAGTTATGCCGGCGGGGGTTCATGGCAGCCCCAGCATTTT. Translated: CASSYAGGGSWQPQHF.

This chain links TRBV11-2 with TRBJ1-1, with D unclear. The V end lost 7 bases, the J end lost 10 bases, and 7 bases lay between the germline ends. Germline loops: CDR1 SGHAT, CDR2 FQNNGV. The CDR3 sequence is 9 residues long. The CDR3 loop is CASNFPAFF. In nucleotides, the CDR3 is TGTGCCAGCAACTTCCCAGCTTTCTTT.